This is a list of T cell receptor beta chains from one sample in a study of blood T cell repertoires in COVID-19. Profiling relied on immunoSEQ multiplex PCR, and the TCRdb table lists in-frame clones only, not all of them. Of around 78,000 clones listed, around 91% were seen once; the top ten hold about 1%. Input material: peripheral blood. The receptor source for this set is a woman between 45 and 65 years old in a cohort sampled during active COVID-19. The CDR3 runs from the conserved cysteine through the conserved F or W. Fields, in order: J gene, V gene, D gene, CDR3 length, CDR3 protein, CDR3 DNA. D genes are given only for firm matches.

TRBJ1-3,TRBV30,-,12,CAWRLEGNTIYF,TGTGCCTGGAGACTAGAAGGAAACACCATATATTTT
TRBJ2-1,TRBV11-2,TRBD2,17,CASSLEGGTSGYNEQFF,TGTGCCAGCAGCTTAGAGGGGGGGACTAGCGGTTACAATGAGCAGTTCTTC
TRBJ2-5,TRBV2,-,13,CATHRTGQETQYF,TGTGCCACCCACCGCACAGGACAAGAGACCCAGTACTTC
TRBJ2-2,TRBV6-6,TRBD1,15,CASSHGTGAAGELFF,TGTGCCAGCAGTCACGGGACAGGGGCGGCCGGGGAGCTGTTTTTT
TRBJ2-1,TRBV10-1,TRBD1,13,CAREGTGANEQFF,TGCGCCCGTGAGGGGACAGGGGCCAATGAGCAGTTCTTC
TRBJ1-2,TRBV5-4,-,11,CASSWASGYTF,TGTGCCAGCAGCTGGGCGAGCGGCTACACCTTC
TRBJ2-5,TRBV2,TRBD2,14,CASTRTSSQETQYF,TGTGCCAGCACCCGGACTAGCAGCCAAGAGACCCAGTACTTC
TRBJ2-5,TRBV4-2,TRBD1,16,CASSQDIMTGRETQYF,TGTGCCAGCAGCCAAGATATAATGACAGGGAGAGAGACCCAGTACTTC
TRBJ1-2,TRBV28,TRBD1,13,CASTMDRVEGYTF,TGTGCCAGCACCATGGACAGGGTTGAGGGCTACACCTTC
TRBJ2-2,TRBV18,TRBD2,16,CASSPRVAGATGELFF,TGTGCCAGCTCACCACGGGTAGCGGGAGCCACCGGGGAGCTGTTTTTT
TRBJ1-1,TRBV5-3,-,12,CASSRGSTEAFF,TGTGCCTCCTCCAGGGGCAGCACTGAAGCTTTCTTT
TRBJ2-4,TRBV7-8,-,16,CASSLAGQGVKNIQYF,TGTGCCAGCAGCTTAGCGGGCCAGGGCGTCAAAAACATTCAGTACTTC
TRBJ1-5,TRBV29-1,-,13,CSVEEVTGQPQHF,TGCAGCGTTGAAGAAGTGACTGGTCAGCCCCAGCATTTT
TRBJ2-7,TRBV9,-,14,CASSVAGKGYEQYF,TGTGCCAGCAGCGTAGCGGGGAAAGGCTACGAGCAGTACTTC
TRBJ2-3,TRBV5-1,TRBD2,15,CASSLSGRISDTQYF,TGCGCCAGCAGCTTGAGCGGGAGGATATCAGATACGCAGTATTTT
TRBJ2-1,TRBV5-1,TRBD1,15,CASSLSGTGYNEQFF,TGCGCCAGCAGCTTATCCGGGACAGGCTACAATGAGCAGTTCTTC